These T cell receptor beta chains were read from a single sample in a study of cytomegalovirus exposure and HLA in healthy donors. Assay used: immunoSEQ multiplex PCR; TCRdb lists only in-frame clones, some missing. The repertoire has about 170,000 clones, approximately 96% of them found once; the top ten carry approximately 0.82%. Sequences were obtained from PBMCs. Receptor source: a woman aged 18-30 years in good health and CMV-seronegative. Both conserved end residues are part of each CDR3. A D gene is named only where the DNA matches it firmly. A row's size may be missing; if present it is once, few, many or a size class.

.	TRBV4-3	TRBJ1-5	.	TGCGCCAGCAGCCAAGAATATGGGGGGGCGGATCAGCCCCAGCATTTT	CASSQEYGGADQPQHF
.	TRBV18	TRBJ2-7	TRBD1	TGTGCCAGCTCACCCCGGCCCGGGACAGGGGTCTACGAGCAGTACTTC	CASSPRPGTGVYEQYF
.	TRBV13	TRBJ2-4	TRBD2	TGTGCCAGCAGCCCCCGGGACTACAAAAACATTCAGTACTTC	CASSPRDYKNIQYF
.	TRBV10-3	TRBJ2-7	TRBD1	TGTGCCATCAGTGAGTCGACAGGGGTCGAGCAGTACTTC	CAISESTGVEQYF
.	TRBV5-1	TRBJ2-5	TRBD2	TGCGCCAGCAGCTTGGGAGGGACTAGCGGGGGGCTCCAAGAGACCCAGTACTTC	CASSLGGTSGGLQETQYF
.	TRBV7-7	TRBJ2-7	.	TGTGCTAGCAGCTTATCCGACTTCCCGGGGGAGCAGTACTTC	CASSLSDFPGEQYF
few	TRBV19	TRBJ1-2	.	TGTGCCAGTCGCAATACGGCGGGGTATGGCTACACCTTC	CASRNTAGYGYTF
.	TRBV7-2	TRBJ1-1	.	TGTGCCAGCAGCTTACAGGGAGGTCTGGGCACTGAAGCTTTCTTT	CASSLQGGLGTEAFF
.	TRBV29-1	TRBJ2-7	TRBD1	TGCAGCGTTGAAGGCGGGACAGGGGTCTACGAGCAGTACTTC	CSVEGGTGVYEQYF
.	TRBV4-1	TRBJ1-3	TRBD1	TGCGCCAGCAGCCAAGAGTTGACAGGGTCGATGGGAAACACCATATATTTT	CASSQELTGSMGNTIYF
.	TRBV7-6	TRBJ2-1	.	TGTGCCAGCAGCTCCGGGGACAACTACAATGAGCAGTTCTTC	CASSSGDNYNEQFF
.	TRBV6-5	TRBJ2-7	.	TGTGCCAGCAGTTATTCGGGTTTGAGGAGTTACGAGCAGTACTTC	CASSYSGLRSYEQYF
.	TRBV7-8	TRBJ1-2	.	TGTGCCAGCAGCTTAGAACAGAACTATGGCTACACCTTC	CASSLEQNYGYTF
.	TRBV2	TRBJ2-3	.	TGTGCCAGCAGTGGCGGCAGGGTGACAGATACGCAGTATTTT	CASSGGRVTDTQYF
.	TRBV7-9	TRBJ1-2	TRBD1	TGTGCCAGCAGCCACGGCGACAGGGCTGGCTACACCTTC	CASSHGDRAGYTF
.	TRBV7-9	TRBJ1-2	TRBD1	TGTGCCAGCAGCTCCGCAGGGGGAAATGGCTACACCTTC	CASSSAGGNGYTF
.	TRBV19	TRBJ1-5	.	TGTGCCACCGCTCCGGATCAGCCCCAGCATTTT	CATAPDQPQHF
.	TRBV5-8	TRBJ2-7	TRBD1	TGTGCCAGCAGCATGGGACAGGGAACTTTATACGAGCAGTACTTC	CASSMGQGTLYEQYF
.	TRBV27	TRBJ2-7	.	TGTGCCAGCAGTTCACCGAGGGGGGGGAAGTCCTACGAGCAGTACTTC	CASSSPRGGKSYEQYF
.	TRBV30	TRBJ2-2	.	TGTGCCTGGAGTGTGATGGGCAGGGACTTCACCGGGGAGCTGTTTTTT	CAWSVMGRDFTGELFF
.	TRBV7-2	TRBJ1-2	.	TGTGCCAGCAGCCTCATGGGAGGGCAAGTTCATGGCTACACCTTC	CASSLMGGQVHGYTF
.	TRBV5-4	TRBJ2-1	.	TGTGCCAGCAGCCCTACAGCTTACAATGAGCAGTTCTTC	CASSPTAYNEQFF
.	TRBV4-3	TRBJ2-7	.	TGCGCCAGCAGCCACGATCATCAGGGGTACGAGCAGTACTTC	CASSHDHQGYEQYF
.	TRBV2	TRBJ1-6	TRBD1	TGTGCCAGCAGTGAGGGACAGGCCAATAATTCACCCCTCCACTTT	CASSEGQANNSPLHF
.	TRBV18	TRBJ1-1	TRBD1	TGTGCCAGCTCACCGACAGGGATAAACACTGAAGCTTTCTTT	CASSPTGINTEAFF
.	TRBV28	TRBJ1-2	.	TGTGCCAGCAGACCGTCGGGGATTCAGGGCTACACCTTC	CASRPSGIQGYTF
.	TRBV9	TRBJ2-1	TRBD1	TGTGCCAGCAGCGGCTTGTCAGGGGGCGTATCGATTAATGAGCAGTTCTTC	CASSGLSGGVSINEQFF
.	TRBV28	TRBJ2-3	.	TGTGCCACAGGACTACCAAGCACAGATACGCAGTATTTT	CATGLPSTDTQYF
.	TRBV27	TRBJ1-6	TRBD1	TGTGCCAGCAGTCCAGGGGGCGGCGCCTATAATTCACCCCTCCACTTT	CASSPGGGAYNSPLHF
.	TRBV4-1	TRBJ2-3	.	TGCGCCAGCAGCCGCGGCACAGATACGCAGTATTTT	CASSRGTDTQYF
.	TRBV6-5	TRBJ2-7	TRBD2	TGTGCCAGCAGGAACGGGAGGGGCAACGAGCAGTACTTC	CASRNGRGNEQYF
.	TRBV11-2	TRBJ2-3	.	TGTGCCAGCAGCTTAGAAGGGGCGTCAGATACGCAGTATTTT	CASSLEGASDTQYF
.	TRBV2	TRBJ2-5	TRBD2	TGTGCCAGCAGGGGACTAGGGGAAGAGACCCAGTACTTC	CASRGLGEETQYF
.	TRBV4-2	TRBJ2-1	.	TGTGCCAGCAGCCAAGATCAGGCATCCATCTCCTACAATGAGCAGTTCTTC	CASSQDQASISYNEQFF
.	TRBV14	TRBJ1-2	.	TGTGCCAGCGGCAGATCAAACTATGGCTACACCTTC	CASGRSNYGYTF
.	TRBV4-3	TRBJ2-7	.	TGCGCCAGCAGCCACGTTCAGGGTGGGCAGTCCTACGAGCAGTACTTC	CASSHVQGGQSYEQYF
.	TRBV30	TRBJ2-2	.	TGTGCCTGGAGCCAGAACACCGGGGAGCTGTTTTTT	CAWSQNTGELFF
.	TRBV6-1	TRBJ1-1	.	TGTGCCAGCAGTTTTTCCACAGGGAACACTGAAGCTTTCTTT	CASSFSTGNTEAFF
once	TRBV19	TRBJ2-3	.	TGTGCCAGTAGTTCGACATTTAGCACAGATACGCAGTATTTT	CASSSTFSTDTQYF
.	TRBV7-9	TRBJ1-1	.	TGTGCCAGCAGTTCCGGGGTTGAAGCTTTCTTT	CASSSGVEAFF
.	TRBV7-8	TRBJ1-1	.	TGTGCCAGCAGCTTAGTTGCAGCGCGGAACACTGAAGCTTTCTTT	CASSLVAARNTEAFF
once	TRBV7-2	TRBJ1-3	TRBD1	TGTGCCAGCAGCATCGGGACAGTTGGAAACACCATATATTTT	CASSIGTVGNTIYF
.	TRBV6-5	TRBJ2-3	.	TGTGCCAGCAGACCTACAGGGAGAGGTGCGGATACGCAGTATTTT	CASRPTGRGADTQYF
.	TRBV2	TRBJ2-1	TRBD2	TGTGCCAGCACCCCGGGACTAGCTGACAATGAGCAGTTCTTC	CASTPGLADNEQFF
.	TRBV4-3	TRBJ2-5	.	TGCGCCAGCAGCCCGTACACAGGGCTTACCTATGAGCAGTACTTC	CASSPYTGLTYEQYF
.	TRBV5-3	TRBJ1-6	.	TGTGCCAGAAGCTATACAGGGCCTAGTTCCGGAGAACCCCTCCACTTT	CARSYTGPSSGEPLHF
.	TRBV5-1	TRBJ1-2	TRBD1	TGCGCCAGCAGCATTGGGACAGCAACTACTAACTATGGCTACACCTTC	CASSIGTATTNYGYTF
.	TRBV5-1	TRBJ2-3	TRBD2	TGCGCCAGCAGCTTGGCCAAAATCCGACTAGCGGGGCGCACAGATACGCAGTATTTT	CASSLAKIRLAGRTDTQYF
.	TRBV6-1	TRBJ2-7	TRBD1	TGTGCCAGCCGCGGACAGGCCCTAACAGGGGAGCAGTACTTC	CASRGQALTGEQYF
.	TRBV30	TRBJ1-6	.	TGTGCCTGGACCCTTGTCCAGGGGCTCGATTCACCCCTCCACTTT	CAWTLVQGLDSPLHF
few	TRBV27	TRBJ1-6	TRBD1	TGTGCCAGCAGTTTATTGCAGGGGGCGGGTTCACCCCTCCACTTT	CASSLLQGAGSPLHF
.	TRBV5-1	TRBJ2-1	TRBD2	TGCGCCAGCAGCTTGATAGCGGGGGGCCGTTACAATGAGCAGTTCTTC	CASSLIAGGRYNEQFF